This T cell receptor (beta chain) appears in the sequencing data of a study of blood T cell repertoires in COVID-19. As for the study in general: Acute and convalescent COVID-19 specimens originated in the United States, Italy and Spain. From T cells, B-cell-depleted T cells, or PBMCs came the material, which was cDNA or gDNA.

Trimming stripped 0 bases from V and 6 bases from J, with 14 bases between. Germline V gene sequence: CDR1 LGHDT, CDR2 YNNKEL (reference sequence). This CDR3 comprises 16 residues. Original methodology: Reference gene primers were amplified, and this amplification served to estimate nucleated cell counts. Assay: immunoSEQ multiplex PCR; the TCRdb copy retains only in-frame clones and omits some. V, J and clone size derive from that table, while D and trimming were established from the DNA sequence. The sample contains more than 110,000 clones, 82% of which appear only once. Input material: peripheral blood. The chain employs TRBV3-1 (or the pseudogene TRBV3-2) and TRBJ2-2, with TRBD2 as a possible D gene (5 bases). The receptor was isolated from an elderly woman with acute or convalescent COVID-19. CDR3 nucleotides: TGTGCCAGCAGCCAAGAACCGCGGAGGCGTGCCGGGGAGCTGTTTTTT. It yields the protein CASSQEPRRRAGELFF.